This T cell receptor beta chain was retrieved from a study of Ad26.COV2.S vaccination and SARS-CoV-2 variants. This CDR3 spans 13 amino acids. Unmatched junction bases numbered 4, after V lost 6 bases and J lost 2 bases. From germline, CDR1 is MGHRA and CDR2 YSYEKL. The table came from immunoSEQ multiplex PCR; TCRdb's copy has only in-frame clones and leaves some out. The sample lists about 180,000 clones; 70% to 90% were seen once. The count of this clone is one. This TCR was sampled from a human donor who had recovered from COVID-19. This specimen was peripheral blood, taken after recovery from COVID-19. The chain is built from TRBV4-1 and TRBJ2-7; 7 nucleotides line up with TRBD2. CDR3 sequence reads: CASRASGTYEQYF. The CDR3 DNA sequence: TGCGCCAGCAGGGCTAGCGGCACCTACGAGCAGTACTTC.